The 18 T cell receptor beta chains listed next were all sequenced from one sample in a study of blood T cell repertoires in COVID-19. Some clones are missing from TCRdb's copy, which holds only in-frame ones; the method was immunoSEQ multiplex PCR. Altogether 30,000 to 45,000 clones are present, around 80% being singletons, with the ten largest covering about 30%. The sequenced sample consisted of peripheral blood. Receptors were obtained from a man aged 55-75 years with acute or convalescent COVID-19.

The CDR3 protein is CAKPGQGEHQPQHF. In DNA form, the CDR3 reads TGTGCCAAACCGGGGCAGGGGGAGCATCAGCCCCAGCATTTT. The chain carries TRBV9 and TRBJ1-5; 7 bases line up with TRBD1. Trimming removed 9 bases from V and 5 bases from J; junction bases left unmatched: 11. The CDR3 spans 14 residues. From germline, CDR1 is SGDLS and CDR2 YYNGEE.

J is TRBJ2-5 and V is TRBV4-2, with 8 bases aligning to TRBD2. CDR1 LGHNA and CDR2 YNFKEQ come from the germline V gene. The V and J ends lost 3 bases and 1 base, in that order; junction bases with no gene match: 4. The CDR3 runs 15 residues. The CDR3 bases are TGTGCCAGCAGCCAGAGGGCGGGAGGCCAAGAGACCCAGTACTTC. Residues: CASSQRAGGQETQYF.

The chain uses TRBV6-5 and TRBJ2-1; TRBD2 agrees at 10 bases. Losses at the gene ends were 6 bases for V and 2 bases for J; bases not matched to a gene: 4. Germline V gene data show CDR1 as MNHEY and CDR2 as SVGAGI. CDR3 length equals 15 residues. CDR3 sequence reads: CASRDGLAAYNEQFF. CDR3 sequence (DNA): TGTGCCAGCAGAGATGGACTAGCGGCCTACAATGAGCAGTTCTTC.

The chain links TRBV5-6 to TRBJ2-5, with TRBD2 matching over 13 bases. Germline loops: CDR1 SGHDT, CDR2 YYEEEE. This CDR3 comprises 17 residues. V lost 1 base, J lost 5 bases, and 8 bases stayed unmatched. The CDR3: CASSLPGTSGTGETQYF. CDR3 sequence (DNA): TGTGCCAGCAGCTTGCCCGGGACTAGCGGGACCGGGGAGACCCAGTACTTC.

This clone was found once. This rearrangement joins TRBV10-2 to TRBJ2-7, with D possibly matching TRBD2 (5 bases). The CDR3 contains 13 residues. Trimming took 6 bases from V and 4 from J, leaving 13 bases between them. The germline V gene encodes CDR1 WSHSY and CDR2 SAAADI. The DNA for the CDR3 is TGCGCCAGCAGCACGGGAATAGAATACGAGCAGTACTTC. Translating gives CASSTGIEYEQYF.

The genes are TRBV5-6 and TRBJ1-1; the match to TRBD1 covers 9 bases. CDR1 is SGHDT, CDR2 YYEEEE, per germline. V gave up 1 base and J gave up 6 bases; unmatched junction bases: 4. The CDR3 sequence is 14 residues long. The CDR3 DNA reads as TGTGCCAGCAGCTTGTTCACAGGGGGCTCTGAAGCTTTCTTT. Protein sequence: CASSLFTGGSEAFF.

V and J are TRBV6-5 and TRBJ2-2, with 7 nucleotides matching TRBD1. V trimming: 4 bases; J trimming: 4 bases; junction bases outside the gene matches: 9. This CDR3 spans 16 amino acids. The V gene's germline CDR1 is MNHEY and CDR2 SVGAGI. As DNA, the CDR3 is TGTGCCAGCAGTTTGTCTACAGGGGTGGGCACCGGGGAGCTGTTTTTT. Residues: CASSLSTGVGTGELFF.

V and J are TRBV19 and TRBJ2-5; 11 positions agree with TRBD1. This CDR3 is 16 amino acids long. V was pared by 5 bases and J by 2 bases, with 7 bases of the junction left unmatched. Germline CDR1 reads LNHDA; CDR2 reads SQIVND (reference sequence). The CDR3, as DNA: TGTGCCAGTAGTTCGCGGACAGGGGGCTCACAAGAGACCCAGTACTTC. Protein: CASSSRTGGSQETQYF.

The CDR3 DNA reads as TGTGCCAGCAGTTTCCGACTAGCGGCGTTTAGTACAGATACGCAGTATTTT. Protein sequence: CASSFRLAAFSTDTQYF. The rearrangement uses TRBV27 and TRBJ2-3, with 9 bases lining up with TRBD2. Looked up from germline, CDR1 is MNHEY and CDR2 is SMNVEV (reference sequence). The V segment lost 3 bases and the J segment 3 bases; nucleotides outside the gene matches: 10. The CDR3 extends over 17 amino acids.

This chain joins TRBV7-8 and TRBJ2-5; 7 nucleotides align to TRBD1. The V segment lost 5 bases and the J segment 0 bases; nucleotides outside the gene matches: 9. The germline gives CDR1 SGHVS, CDR2 FQNEAQ. This CDR3 is built from 16 residues. The CDR3 protein is CASSPRKQGYQETQYF. The CDR3 nucleotides read TGTGCCAGCAGCCCCCGGAAACAGGGGTACCAAGAGACCCAGTACTTC.

This sequence joins TRBV11-2 and TRBJ2-1; TRBD2 matches at 10 bases. The germline CDR1 and CDR2 sequences are SGHAT and FQNNGV. V shed 5 bases and J 5 bases; nucleotides not matched to a gene: 9. The CDR3 has 16 amino acids. The CDR3 nucleotides are TGTGCCAGCAGCCCGAGATTAGCGGGAGGAGACAATGAGCAGTTCTTC. Translation: CASSPRLAGGDNEQFF.

V gene TRBV12-3 or TRBV12-4 combines with J gene TRBJ2-1; D possibly corresponds to TRBD1 (6 bases). With 4 bases removed from V and 5 bases from J, the gap between germline ends came to 9 bases. The CDR3 runs 13 residues. CDR3: CASSSDSDNEQFF. CDR3 coding DNA: TGTGCCAGCAGTTCGGACAGTGACAATGAGCAGTTCTTC.

J is TRBJ2-5 and V is TRBV29-1; 14 bases align to TRBD2. This CDR3 spans 18 amino acids. V lost 6 bases and J lost 3; bases outside the gene matches: 15. Germline V gene data show CDR1 as SQVTM and CDR2 as ANQGSEA. The chain's CDR3 is CSVDTGTSGSQTEETQYF. CDR3 coding DNA: TGCAGCGTGGATACCGGGACTAGCGGGAGTCAAACGGAAGAGACCCAGTACTTC.

This chain links TRBV28 with TRBJ1-4; no firm D call. V dropped 8 bases and J dropped 6 bases, with 10 bases sitting between them. Germline assignment: CDR1 MDHEN and CDR2 SYDVKM. The CDR3 is 12 amino acids. The CDR3 protein is CASAGYDEKLFF. In DNA, the CDR3 is TGTGCCAGCGCGGGGTACGATGAAAAACTGTTTTTT. Filled out from reference TRBV28 and TRBJ1-4, the complete variable domain reads DVKVTQSSRYLVKRTGEKVFLECVQDMDHENMFWYRQDPGLGLRLIYFSYDVKMKEKGDIPEGYSVSREKKERFSLILESASTNQTSMYLCASAGYDEKLFFGSGTQLSVL.

This clone occurred once. This chain's CDR3 is CSASKGTGGRSEQYF. In DNA, the CDR3 is TGCAGTGCTAGTAAAGGAACAGGGGGCAGGAGCGAGCAGTACTTC. The rearrangement links TRBV20-1 to TRBJ2-7; 9 nucleotides match TRBD1. Germline-derived CDR1 and CDR2 are DFQATT and SNEGSKA (reference sequence). After removal of 3 bases from V and 6 bases from J, the junction contained 12 bases not matched to a gene. The length of the CDR3 is 15 residues.

V and J are TRBV9 and TRBJ1-6, with D maybe TRBD1 (6 bases). Germline V CDR1 and CDR2: SGDLS, YYNGEE. This CDR3 is 16 amino acids long. The V end was cut by 3 bases, the J end by 2 bases, with 12 bases between. CDR3 loop: CASSAPQGAYNSPLHF. CDR3 DNA sequence: TGTGCCAGCAGCGCACCACAGGGAGCCTATAATTCACCCCTCCACTTT. The full variable domain, in which reference TRBV9 and TRBJ1-6 provide the parts outside the CDR3, is DSGVTQTPKHLITATGQRVTLRCSPRSGDLSVYWYQQSLDQGLQFLIQYYNGEERAKGNILERFSAQQFPDLHSELNLSSLELGDSALYFCASSAPQGAYNSPLHFGNGTRLTVT.

CDR3 coding DNA: TGTGCCAGCAGCCGCGCCGGGACAAGATCCTACGAGCAGTACTTC. Encoded protein: CASSRAGTRSYEQYF. The J gene is TRBJ2-7, the V gene TRBV28, with D tentatively TRBD1 (6 bases). Trimming took 6 bases from V and 1 from J, leaving 16 bases between them. CDR3 size: 15 residues. CDR1 and CDR2 from the germline V gene are MDHEN and SYDVKM.

The V and J genes are TRBV10-1 and TRBJ2-1; 10 positions match TRBD2. This CDR3 is 14 amino acids long. Germline V gene lookup returns CDR1 WNHNN and CDR2 SYGVQD (reference sequence). Trimming removed 0 bases from V and 7 bases from J; junction bases left unmatched: 0. CDR3 in amino acids: CASSESSGRNEQFF. The CDR3 DNA is TGCGCCAGCAGTGAGTCTAGCGGGAGGAATGAGCAGTTCTTC.